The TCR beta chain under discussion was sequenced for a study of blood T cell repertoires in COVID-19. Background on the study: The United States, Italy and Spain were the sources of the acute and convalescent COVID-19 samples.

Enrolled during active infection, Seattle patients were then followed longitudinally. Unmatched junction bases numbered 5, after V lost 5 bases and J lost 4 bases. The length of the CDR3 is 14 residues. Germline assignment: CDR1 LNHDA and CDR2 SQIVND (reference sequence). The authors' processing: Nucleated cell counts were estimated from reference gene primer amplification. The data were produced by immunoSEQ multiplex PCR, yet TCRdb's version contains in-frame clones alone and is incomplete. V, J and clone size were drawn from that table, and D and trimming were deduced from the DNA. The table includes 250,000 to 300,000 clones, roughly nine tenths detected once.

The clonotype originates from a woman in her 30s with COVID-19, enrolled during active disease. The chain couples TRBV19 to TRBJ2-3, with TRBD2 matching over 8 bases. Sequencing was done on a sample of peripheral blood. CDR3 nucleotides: TGTGCCAGTAGTCCAGCGGGGGTAGCAGATACGCAGTATTTT. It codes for CASSPAGVADTQYF.